The 16 T cell receptor beta chains presented below share a single source sample, sequenced in a study of shared clonotypes between healthy human individuals. The data were produced by immunoSEQ multiplex PCR, yet TCRdb's version contains in-frame clones alone and is incomplete. Of 2,500,000 or so clones detected, around 90% appear once; the ten largest clones hold 0.37%. Sequenced material: naive CD4+ T cells from PBMCs. The subset: CD45RA+ positively selected. The origin of the receptors is a man younger than 35 in good health. Some clones in this sample may be carry-over from other donors' samples.

V gene TRBV2 combines with J gene TRBJ2-7; TRBD2 aligns across 10 bases. The CDR3 extends over 14 amino acids. CDR1 and CDR2 (germline): SNHLY, FYNNEI. V lost 1 base to trimming and J lost 7 bases; unmatched junction nucleotides: 4. The CDR3 loop is CASSEVLAGSEQYF. The CDR3 bases are TGTGCCAGCAGTGAAGTACTAGCGGGAAGTGAGCAGTACTTC.

This sequence joins TRBV29-1 and TRBJ2-1, with a weak D call TRBD1 (5 bases). Germline V CDR1 and CDR2: SQVTM, ANQGSEA. The CDR3 spans 13 residues. Trimming shortened V by 1 base and J by 9 bases, and 13 bases separated the two germline ends. CDR3 bases: TGCAGCGTTGAAGTGGCCAGGGTCAGTGAGCAGTTCTTC. Translation: CSVEVARVSEQFF.

The V call is TRBV29-1, the J call TRBJ1-3; D is possibly TRBD1 (5 bases). This CDR3 has 17 amino acids. CDR1 and CDR2 from the germline V gene are SQVTM and ANQGSEA. V lost 7 bases, J lost 0 bases, and 22 bases lay in between. The CDR3 DNA follows: TGCAGCGGCGAGGAACCGGGACCGAGAAGCTCTGGAAACACCATATATTTT. Protein sequence: CSGEEPGPRSSGNTIYF.

The chain has TRBV28 and TRBJ1-2, with D perhaps TRBD1 (6 bases). Per germline, CDR1 MDHEN and CDR2 SYDVKM. The CDR3 contains 15 residues. Trimming took off 2 bases at V and 5 bases at J, with 15 bases between the two ends. CDR3 in amino acids: CASSLGGAVRYGYTF. The CDR3 coding sequence is TGTGCCAGCAGTTTAGGGGGGGCGGTTAGGTATGGCTACACCTTC.

The chain is built from TRBV15 and TRBJ2-1, with 16 bases aligning to TRBD2. Unmatched junction bases numbered 18, after V lost 5 bases and J lost 8 bases. The CDR3 has 20 residues. Germline V gene lookup returns CDR1 LNHNV and CDR2 YYDKDF (reference sequence). The CDR3 region is CATSALTGTSGRAAIDEQFF. In DNA, the CDR3 is TGTGCCACCAGCGCCCTGACCGGGACTAGCGGGAGGGCCGCTATAGATGAGCAGTTCTTC.

This chain uses TRBV15 with TRBJ2-7; 7 bases are a match to TRBD1. The CDR3 contains 17 residues. Germline V gene lookup returns CDR1 LNHNV and CDR2 YYDKDF (reference sequence). The V segment lost 4 bases and the J segment 3 bases; nucleotides outside the gene matches: 15. CDR3 sequence: CATSTQANRGYRYEQYF. The CDR3 DNA follows: TGTGCCACCAGCACACAAGCGAACAGGGGCTATCGCTACGAGCAGTACTTC. Full variable domain (rest looked up from reference TRBV15 and TRBJ2-7): DAMVIQNPRYQVTQFGKPVTLSCSQTLNHNVMYWYQQKSSQAPKLLFHYYDKDFNNEADTPDNFQSRRPNTSFCFLDIRSPGLGDTAMYLCATSTQANRGYRYEQYFGPGTRLTVT.

CDR3: CASSQDRVISNEQFF. In nucleotides, the CDR3 is TGCGCCAGCAGCCAAGACAGGGTGATCTCCAATGAGCAGTTCTTC. The chain links TRBV4-3 to TRBJ2-1; possibly TRBD1 for D (5 bases). The CDR3 totals 15 residues. Deletions cut 0 bases from V and 6 bases from J, with 12 bases between. Germline V CDR1 and CDR2: LGHNA, YSLEER.

The chain employs TRBV5-1 and TRBJ2-7; 11 bases are shared with TRBD2. V trimming: 2 bases; J trimming: 6 bases; junction bases outside the gene matches: 4. Germline V CDR1 and CDR2: SGHRS, YFSETQ. CDR3 length: 14 amino acids. CDR3 in DNA: TGCGCCAGCAGCTTACTAGCGGGAGAAATCGAGCAGTACTTC. Translated: CASSLLAGEIEQYF. Drawing the rest from reference TRBV5-1 and TRBJ2-7, the complete variable domain is KAGVTQTPRYLIKTRGQQVTLSCSPISGHRSVSWYQQTPGQGLQFLFEYFSETQRNKGNFPGRFSGRQFSNSRSEMNVSTLELGDSALYLCASSLLAGEIEQYFGPGTRLTVT.

V gene TRBV19 combines with J gene TRBJ2-7; 7 bases are shared with TRBD1. The V gene end was trimmed by 2 bases and the J gene end by 7 bases; junction bases not matched to a gene: 8. The CDR3 runs to 14 residues. Germline values: CDR1 LNHDA, CDR2 SQIVND (reference sequence). The CDR3 sequence: CASSIFRQGGEQYF. The CDR3 nucleotides are TGTGCCAGTAGTATATTCAGACAGGGCGGAGAGCAGTACTTC. The whole variable domain, filled in from reference TRBV19 and TRBJ2-7, reads DGGITQSPKYLFRKEGQNVTLSCEQNLNHDAMYWYRQDPGQGLRLIYYSQIVNDFQKGDIAEGYSVSREKKESFPLTVTSAQKNPTAFYLCASSIFRQGGEQYFGPGTRLTVT.

The chain combines TRBV19 with TRBJ2-1; D possibly uses TRBD1 or TRBD2 (5 bases each). V was shortened by 4 bases and J by 2 bases, with 15 bases between the two germline ends. This CDR3 spans 16 amino acids. Germline CDR1 LNHDA, CDR2 SQIVND (reference sequence). CDR3 bases: TGTGCCAGTAGTAATAGAGCAGGGACCCCCTACAATGAGCAGTTCTTC. Translation: CASSNRAGTPYNEQFF.

This chain links TRBV7-2 with TRBJ2-1; perhaps D is TRBD1 or TRBD2 (6 bases each). This CDR3 is built from 16 residues. V gave up 2 bases and J gave up 7 bases, with 18 bases separating them. Germline V gene lookup returns CDR1 SGHTA and CDR2 FQGNSA. As DNA, the CDR3 is TGTGCCAGCAGCTTACTCGGGACAAGGAGGGAAAATGAGCAGTTCTTC. It yields the protein CASSLLGTRRENEQFF.

This chain uses TRBV14 with TRBJ2-1; perhaps TRBD2 as D (6 bases). The CDR3 length is 17 residues. CDR1 and CDR2 from the germline V gene are SGHDN and FVKESK. The ends were cut back, 5 bases at V and 5 bases at J, with 22 bases in the middle. Written as DNA, the CDR3 is TGTGCCAGCAGCTCAGCGGAGGGGCGGGAAACTCACAATGAGCAGTTCTTC. Its translation is CASSSAEGRETHNEQFF.

The rearrangement joins TRBV30 to TRBJ2-7, with 7 positions matching TRBD2. This CDR3 region has 12 residues. The germline V gene encodes CDR1 GTSNPN and CDR2 SVGIG (reference sequence). The CDR3 spells CASRGTVHEQYF. In DNA form, the CDR3 reads TGTGCATCGCGGGGGACTGTCCACGAGCAGTACTTC.

This clone was recorded only once. The chain combines TRBV18 with TRBJ1-5; D remains ambiguous. Between the trimmed V and J ends, which lost 4 bases and 2 bases, there was a span of 6 bases. CDR1 is KGHSH and CDR2 is LQKENI in the germline V gene. The CDR3 extends over 13 amino acids. The CDR3 here is CASSRTGNQPQHF. DNA for the CDR3: TGTGCCAGCTCACGAACCGGCAATCAGCCCCAGCATTTT.

J is TRBJ1-4 and V is TRBV5-6, with TRBD1 identical over 10 bases. The germline gives CDR1 SGHDT, CDR2 YYEEEE. With 3 bases clipped from V and 8 bases from J, the junction kept 7 bases outside the gene matches. The CDR3 sequence is 15 residues long. The CDR3 nucleotides are TGTGCCAGCAGCTGGAAGACAGGGGGCCTCGAAAAACTGTTTTTT. Its translation is CASSWKTGGLEKLFF.

This chain uses TRBV7-3 with TRBJ2-7; D is unclear. V was shortened by 5 bases and J by 5 bases, with 13 bases between the two germline ends. Per the germline V gene, CDR1 is SGHTA and CDR2 is FQGTGA. The CDR3 runs 13 residues. The CDR3 coding sequence is TGTGCCAGCAGCAGTTCCGGGTCCCACGAGCAGTACTTC. Translation: CASSSSGSHEQYF.